A single sample is the source of the 5 T cell receptor beta chains below, sequenced in a study of T-cell memory formation after mild COVID-19. TCRdb called the 5' RACE reads again in MiXCR, with one record for every CDR3 protein. The table records around 390,000 distinct CDR3 sequences, about a sixth of them present only once. The sequencing sample was made of PBMCs or a T cell subset sorted from them (not recorded which). These receptors were taken from a man aged 18 to 35 who had mild COVID-19 (a few samples of this study predate the infection). Cell type and time point are not known.

On this clonotype itself: The junction departs from the called germline gene at one end, perhaps through a read error. The V and J genes are TRBV15 and TRBJ2-1, with 7 nucleotides matching TRBD1. In germline, CDR1 is LNHNV, CDR2 YYDKDF (reference sequence). The CDR3 runs 13 residues. The CDR3 here is CATRRGGGDEQFF. The CDR3 DNA reads as TGTGCCACCAGAAGAGGGGGCGGCGATGAGCAGTTCTTC.

The genes are TRBV7-6 and TRBJ2-7, with 7 bases identical to TRBD1. Germline lookup yields CDR1 SGHVS and CDR2 FNYEAQ. The CDR3 runs 13 residues. V gave up 5 bases and J gave up 4 bases; unmatched junction bases: 5. For the CDR3, the DNA is TGTGCCAGCAGCACCGGGACAGAGTACGAGCAGTACTTC. It encodes CASSTGTEYEQYF.

This chain joins TRBV7-3 and TRBJ2-3, with TRBD2 matching over 7 bases. The CDR3 has 16 amino acids. From germline, CDR1 is SGHTA and CDR2 FQGTGA. J lost 4 bases, V lost 5 bases, and 12 bases had no gene match. CDR3 sequence: CASSPRLAVIPDTQYF. The CDR3 bases are TGTGCCAGCAGCCCGCGCCTAGCGGTAATCCCAGATACGCAGTATTTT.

The CDR3 DNA is TGTGCCAGCACGGCGAGACACGGCACAGATACGCAGTATTTT. Translation gives CASTARHGTDTQYF. The V and J genes are TRBV14 and TRBJ2-3; D remains unclear. CDR3 length equals 14 residues. Germline V lookup: CDR1 SGHDN, CDR2 FVKESK. V was clipped by 7 bases and J by 1 base, with 12 bases between them.

The rearrangement uses TRBV7-9 and TRBJ1-1, with D possibly being TRBD1 (6 bases). This CDR3 has 14 residues. The V end lost 4 bases, the J end lost 4 bases, and 13 bases lay between the germline ends. The germline V gene has CDR1 SEHNR and CDR2 FQNEAQ (reference sequence). The CDR3: CASSSSFRGTEAFF. The CDR3 nucleotides are TGTGCCAGCAGCTCGAGCTTCAGGGGCACTGAAGCTTTCTTT.